What follows are 5 T cell receptor beta chains derived from one specimen sequenced in a study of OX40 agonist ivuxolimab in advanced cancers. TCRdb keeps only in-frame clones here, not all; method: immunoSEQ multiplex PCR. The table lists about 54,000 clones, roughly four fifths of them singletons, with 0.7% to 0.8% in the top ten. Sequenced here: CD4+ or CD8+ T cells sorted from blood, sampled in a trial of the OX40 agonist ivuxolimab. These receptors came from an adult with an advanced solid tumor such as melanoma, head and neck, liver or kidney cancer.

This clone was recorded once. The V gene is TRBV19, the J gene TRBJ1-1; no definite D call. Looked up from germline, CDR1 is LNHDA and CDR2 is SQIVND (reference sequence). V dropped 7 bases and J dropped 1 base, with 16 bases sitting between them. The CDR3 is 15 amino acids. The CDR3 region has the DNA TGTGCCAGTACAAAAAATAGGCGCACGAACACTGAAGCTTTCTTT. Amino acids: CASTKNRRTNTEAFF.

The chain links TRBV5-6 to TRBJ2-2, with TRBD1 matching 9 bases. Looked up from germline, CDR1 is SGHDT and CDR2 is YYEEEE. Trimming removed 4 bases from V and 4 bases from J; junction bases left unmatched: 8. This CDR3 has 16 amino acids. The CDR3 here is CASSNAGTGFTGELFF. CDR3 nucleotide sequence: TGTGCCAGCAGCAACGCCGGGACAGGGTTCACCGGGGAGCTGTTTTTT. The full variable domain, completed using reference TRBV5-6 and TRBJ2-2, is DAGVTQSPTHLIKTRGQQVTLRCSPKSGHDTVSWYQQALGQGPQFIFQYYEEEERQRGNFPDRFSGHQFPNYSSELNVNALLLGDSALYLCASSNAGTGFTGELFFGEGSRLTVL.

The rearrangement joins TRBV7-9 to TRBJ2-6, with D unclear. The V gene lost 4 bases and the J gene lost 2 bases, with 3 bases spanning the gap. The V gene's germline CDR1 is SEHNR and CDR2 FQNEAQ (reference sequence). CDR3 size: 13 residues. CDR3 nucleotide sequence: TGTGCCAGCAGCTCTCCTGGGGCCAACGTCCTGACTTTC. Amino acids: CASSSPGANVLTF.

This sequence joins TRBV10-3 and TRBJ1-3, with D tentatively TRBD1 (5 bases). Germline V gene lookup returns CDR1 ENHRY and CDR2 SYGVKD. V was clipped by 11 bases and J by 8 bases, with 22 bases between them. This CDR3 is built from 14 residues. DNA of the CDR3: TGTGCCTCCACCGACAGACCTGGAGTAGACACCATATATTTT. This gives the protein CASTDRPGVDTIYF.

J is TRBJ2-2 and V is TRBV5-6, with 10 bases aligning to TRBD1. This CDR3 region has 16 residues. J gave up 5 bases and V 4 bases, and 8 bases lay outside the gene matches. Germline V CDR1 and CDR2: SGHDT, YYEEEE. Written as DNA, the CDR3 is TGTGCCAGCAGCACCCCGGGACAGGGGAGTACCGGGGAGCTGTTTTTT. This sequence encodes CASSTPGQGSTGELFF. The full variable domain, its missing parts supplied by reference TRBV5-6 and TRBJ2-2, is DAGVTQSPTHLIKTRGQQVTLRCSPKSGHDTVSWYQQALGQGPQFIFQYYEEEERQRGNFPDRFSGHQFPNYSSELNVNALLLGDSALYLCASSTPGQGSTGELFFGEGSRLTVL.